The sequence of this T cell receptor (beta chain) was determined in a study of control samples from healthy donors and cancer patients (dated by TCRdb to about 2020). Spanning cysteine to phenylalanine, the CDR3 consists of 15 amino acids. Only the CDR3 DNA stays, 45 bases, in frame from base 1. Ends trimmed: V by 5 bases, J by 6 bases; bases unmatched to a gene: 7. The germline V gene gives CDR1 as SGHNT and CDR2 as YENEEA. A word on this clone: This receptor's antigen is unknown. The input lacks base qualities; no much larger clone sits a single base away.

The library came from the immunoSEQ multiplex PCR assay. TCRdb holds this immuneACCESS table with in-frame rearrangements only. Some clones are missing; in checked studies, unresolved V genes explain under half, and the rest has no known cause. Present in this sample are roughly 41,000 clones, roughly 94% of which were seen just once. Together, the top ten hold under 30% of the sample. Source material: blood. Recombination linked TRBV11-3 to TRBJ2-3; TRBD1 aligns with 11 central bases. The sequence was collected from a man aged 55 to 70 in good health. The DNA is TGTGCCAGCAGCCCAGGACAGGGGGCAGGTGATACGCAGTATTTT. This codes for CASSPGQGAGDTQYF.